Listed below are T cell receptor beta chains from one sample, sequenced in a study of OX40 agonist ivuxolimab in advanced cancers. Profiled with immunoSEQ multiplex PCR; TCRdb holds only in-frame clones, not every one. This sample has 80,000 to 95,000 clones, with 91% found just once. Sequenced here: CD4+ or CD8+ T cells sorted from blood, sampled in a trial of the OX40 agonist ivuxolimab. All receptors derive from an adult with an advanced solid tumor such as melanoma, head and neck, liver or kidney cancer. Both conserved end residues are part of each CDR3. A D gene is named only where the DNA matches it firmly. Not all rows give a size; the values are once, few, many and, for expanded clones, a class.

TGTGCCAGCAGTTTTCTGCAGGGATCGGTTTTCTTT	CASSFLQGSVFF	.	TRBV28	TRBJ1-1	.
TGCGCCAGCAGCCAAGGATCCCTCGGGGAGCAGTACTTC	CASSQGSLGEQYF	.	TRBV4-1	TRBJ2-7	few
TGTGCCAGCAGCTTAGAAAACCTACCGAACACTGAAGCTTTCTTT	CASSLENLPNTEAFF	.	TRBV11-2	TRBJ1-1	.
TGTGCCAGCAGTTACTCGAGAGGAAACACCATATATTTT	CASSYSRGNTIYF	.	TRBV6-5	TRBJ1-3	.
TGTGCCAGCAGCCAAGAACTCTGGGAAAAACTGTTTTTT	CASSQELWEKLFF	.	TRBV4-2	TRBJ1-4	.
TGTGCCAGCAGCCCCAGGGGCTATGGCTACACCTTC	CASSPRGYGYTF	.	TRBV7-9	TRBJ1-2	few
TGCGCCAGCAGCCAAGATAGGACTAGCGGGTTTAATGAGCAGTTCTTC	CASSQDRTSGFNEQFF	TRBD2	TRBV4-1	TRBJ2-1	once
TGTGCCAGCAGTGACCACACGTCCTACGAGCAGTACTTC	CASSDHTSYEQYF	.	TRBV6-1	TRBJ2-7	.
TGTGCCAGCAGCGGTCTAGCGGCGGTAGCAGATACGCAGTATTTT	CASSGLAAVADTQYF	TRBD2	TRBV7-8	TRBJ2-3	.
TGTGCCAGCAGTGGACAGGGCAATCAGCCCCAGCATTTT	CASSGQGNQPQHF	.	TRBV2	TRBJ1-5	few
TGTGCCAGCAGCTTCATAGCGGGAGCCCTCAATGAGCAGTTCTTC	CASSFIAGALNEQFF	TRBD2	TRBV7-9	TRBJ2-1	.
TGTGCCAGCAGCACGGGACAGGATAGAGGCTATGGCTACACCTTC	CASSTGQDRGYGYTF	TRBD1	TRBV11-1	TRBJ1-2	.
TGTGCCAGCAGTTTTTTTTTGGCAGGGAACACTGAAGCTTTCTTT	CASSFFLAGNTEAFF	.	TRBV28	TRBJ1-1	.
TGTGCCTGGAGTGTAGGGGGGGCCTACGAGCAGTACTTC	CAWSVGGAYEQYF	.	TRBV30	TRBJ2-7	.
TGTGCCAGTAGTCCCCGGACACCCGCAGGAGATACGCAGTATTTT	CASSPRTPAGDTQYF	.	TRBV19	TRBJ2-3	.
TGTGCCAGCAGCTTGAACAGGGGAATGAACGAGCAGTACTTC	CASSLNRGMNEQYF	TRBD1	TRBV7-8	TRBJ2-7	.
TGTGCCAGCAAGAGAAGGGGGAGCACAGATACGCAGTATTTT	CASKRRGSTDTQYF	.	TRBV2	TRBJ2-3	.
TGCGCCAGCAGCCGGGGACAAGAGACCCAGTACTTC	CASSRGQETQYF	.	TRBV5-1	TRBJ2-5	.
TGTGCCAGCTCACCAGGCCCGACAAGTACTGGAAACACCATATATTTT	CASSPGPTSTGNTIYF	.	TRBV18	TRBJ1-3	.
TGTGCCAGCAGCTACGGACAGGGCTACGAGCAGTACTTC	CASSYGQGYEQYF	TRBD1	TRBV11-2	TRBJ2-7	.
TGTGCCAGCAGCTCCCGGACTAGCACAGATACGCAGTATTTT	CASSSRTSTDTQYF	.	TRBV13	TRBJ2-3	.
TGTGCCAGCTCAGAATCACCGACCGGATCCTCTGGGGCCAACGTCCTGACTTTC	CASSESPTGSSGANVLTF	.	TRBV18	TRBJ2-6	.
TGTGCCAGCAGAACGGGGTTAAACACTGAAGCTTTCTTT	CASRTGLNTEAFF	.	TRBV6-5	TRBJ1-1	.
TGTGCCAGCAGCTTGGATCTCAGGCGCTATGGCTACACCTTC	CASSLDLRRYGYTF	.	TRBV5-5	TRBJ1-2	.
TGTGCCAGCAGTGTAACCGGGACAGGGATCTCAGATACGCAGTATTTT	CASSVTGTGISDTQYF	TRBD1	TRBV2	TRBJ2-3	.
TGTGCCAGCAGTTACTCGTCAGGGGGCGTCCCAGATACGCAGTATTTT	CASSYSSGGVPDTQYF	TRBD1	TRBV6-5	TRBJ2-3	.
TGTGCCAGCAGTCTGGACAGGGTGATCTTC	CASSLDRVIF	TRBD1	TRBV28	TRBJ2-1	.
TGTGCCACCAATCAGCCCCAGCATTTT	CATNQPQHF	.	TRBV6-1	TRBJ1-5	few
TGTGCCAGCAGCTTGGGCACACCTTCCTACGAGCAGTACTTC	CASSLGTPSYEQYF	.	TRBV5-5	TRBJ2-7	.
TGTGCTAGTGGTTTGGTACTTTGGGACAGGCCTTCCTACGAGCAGTACTTC	CASGLVLWDRPSYEQYF	TRBD1	TRBV12-5	TRBJ2-7	.